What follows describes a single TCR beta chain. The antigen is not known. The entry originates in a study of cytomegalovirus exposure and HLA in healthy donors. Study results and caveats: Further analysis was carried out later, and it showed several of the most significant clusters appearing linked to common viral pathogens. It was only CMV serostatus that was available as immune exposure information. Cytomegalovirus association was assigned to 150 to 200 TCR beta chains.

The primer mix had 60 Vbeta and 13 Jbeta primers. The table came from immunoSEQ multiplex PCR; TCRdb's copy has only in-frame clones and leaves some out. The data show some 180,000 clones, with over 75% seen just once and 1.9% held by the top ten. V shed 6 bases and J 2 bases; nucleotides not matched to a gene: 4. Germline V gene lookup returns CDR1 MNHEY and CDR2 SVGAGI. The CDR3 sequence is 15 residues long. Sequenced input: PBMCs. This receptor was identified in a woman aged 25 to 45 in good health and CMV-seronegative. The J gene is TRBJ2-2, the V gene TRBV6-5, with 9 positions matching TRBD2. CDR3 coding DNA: TGTGCCAGCAGAATAGCGGGGGTCAACACCGGGGAGCTGTTTTTT. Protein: CASRIAGVNTGELFF.